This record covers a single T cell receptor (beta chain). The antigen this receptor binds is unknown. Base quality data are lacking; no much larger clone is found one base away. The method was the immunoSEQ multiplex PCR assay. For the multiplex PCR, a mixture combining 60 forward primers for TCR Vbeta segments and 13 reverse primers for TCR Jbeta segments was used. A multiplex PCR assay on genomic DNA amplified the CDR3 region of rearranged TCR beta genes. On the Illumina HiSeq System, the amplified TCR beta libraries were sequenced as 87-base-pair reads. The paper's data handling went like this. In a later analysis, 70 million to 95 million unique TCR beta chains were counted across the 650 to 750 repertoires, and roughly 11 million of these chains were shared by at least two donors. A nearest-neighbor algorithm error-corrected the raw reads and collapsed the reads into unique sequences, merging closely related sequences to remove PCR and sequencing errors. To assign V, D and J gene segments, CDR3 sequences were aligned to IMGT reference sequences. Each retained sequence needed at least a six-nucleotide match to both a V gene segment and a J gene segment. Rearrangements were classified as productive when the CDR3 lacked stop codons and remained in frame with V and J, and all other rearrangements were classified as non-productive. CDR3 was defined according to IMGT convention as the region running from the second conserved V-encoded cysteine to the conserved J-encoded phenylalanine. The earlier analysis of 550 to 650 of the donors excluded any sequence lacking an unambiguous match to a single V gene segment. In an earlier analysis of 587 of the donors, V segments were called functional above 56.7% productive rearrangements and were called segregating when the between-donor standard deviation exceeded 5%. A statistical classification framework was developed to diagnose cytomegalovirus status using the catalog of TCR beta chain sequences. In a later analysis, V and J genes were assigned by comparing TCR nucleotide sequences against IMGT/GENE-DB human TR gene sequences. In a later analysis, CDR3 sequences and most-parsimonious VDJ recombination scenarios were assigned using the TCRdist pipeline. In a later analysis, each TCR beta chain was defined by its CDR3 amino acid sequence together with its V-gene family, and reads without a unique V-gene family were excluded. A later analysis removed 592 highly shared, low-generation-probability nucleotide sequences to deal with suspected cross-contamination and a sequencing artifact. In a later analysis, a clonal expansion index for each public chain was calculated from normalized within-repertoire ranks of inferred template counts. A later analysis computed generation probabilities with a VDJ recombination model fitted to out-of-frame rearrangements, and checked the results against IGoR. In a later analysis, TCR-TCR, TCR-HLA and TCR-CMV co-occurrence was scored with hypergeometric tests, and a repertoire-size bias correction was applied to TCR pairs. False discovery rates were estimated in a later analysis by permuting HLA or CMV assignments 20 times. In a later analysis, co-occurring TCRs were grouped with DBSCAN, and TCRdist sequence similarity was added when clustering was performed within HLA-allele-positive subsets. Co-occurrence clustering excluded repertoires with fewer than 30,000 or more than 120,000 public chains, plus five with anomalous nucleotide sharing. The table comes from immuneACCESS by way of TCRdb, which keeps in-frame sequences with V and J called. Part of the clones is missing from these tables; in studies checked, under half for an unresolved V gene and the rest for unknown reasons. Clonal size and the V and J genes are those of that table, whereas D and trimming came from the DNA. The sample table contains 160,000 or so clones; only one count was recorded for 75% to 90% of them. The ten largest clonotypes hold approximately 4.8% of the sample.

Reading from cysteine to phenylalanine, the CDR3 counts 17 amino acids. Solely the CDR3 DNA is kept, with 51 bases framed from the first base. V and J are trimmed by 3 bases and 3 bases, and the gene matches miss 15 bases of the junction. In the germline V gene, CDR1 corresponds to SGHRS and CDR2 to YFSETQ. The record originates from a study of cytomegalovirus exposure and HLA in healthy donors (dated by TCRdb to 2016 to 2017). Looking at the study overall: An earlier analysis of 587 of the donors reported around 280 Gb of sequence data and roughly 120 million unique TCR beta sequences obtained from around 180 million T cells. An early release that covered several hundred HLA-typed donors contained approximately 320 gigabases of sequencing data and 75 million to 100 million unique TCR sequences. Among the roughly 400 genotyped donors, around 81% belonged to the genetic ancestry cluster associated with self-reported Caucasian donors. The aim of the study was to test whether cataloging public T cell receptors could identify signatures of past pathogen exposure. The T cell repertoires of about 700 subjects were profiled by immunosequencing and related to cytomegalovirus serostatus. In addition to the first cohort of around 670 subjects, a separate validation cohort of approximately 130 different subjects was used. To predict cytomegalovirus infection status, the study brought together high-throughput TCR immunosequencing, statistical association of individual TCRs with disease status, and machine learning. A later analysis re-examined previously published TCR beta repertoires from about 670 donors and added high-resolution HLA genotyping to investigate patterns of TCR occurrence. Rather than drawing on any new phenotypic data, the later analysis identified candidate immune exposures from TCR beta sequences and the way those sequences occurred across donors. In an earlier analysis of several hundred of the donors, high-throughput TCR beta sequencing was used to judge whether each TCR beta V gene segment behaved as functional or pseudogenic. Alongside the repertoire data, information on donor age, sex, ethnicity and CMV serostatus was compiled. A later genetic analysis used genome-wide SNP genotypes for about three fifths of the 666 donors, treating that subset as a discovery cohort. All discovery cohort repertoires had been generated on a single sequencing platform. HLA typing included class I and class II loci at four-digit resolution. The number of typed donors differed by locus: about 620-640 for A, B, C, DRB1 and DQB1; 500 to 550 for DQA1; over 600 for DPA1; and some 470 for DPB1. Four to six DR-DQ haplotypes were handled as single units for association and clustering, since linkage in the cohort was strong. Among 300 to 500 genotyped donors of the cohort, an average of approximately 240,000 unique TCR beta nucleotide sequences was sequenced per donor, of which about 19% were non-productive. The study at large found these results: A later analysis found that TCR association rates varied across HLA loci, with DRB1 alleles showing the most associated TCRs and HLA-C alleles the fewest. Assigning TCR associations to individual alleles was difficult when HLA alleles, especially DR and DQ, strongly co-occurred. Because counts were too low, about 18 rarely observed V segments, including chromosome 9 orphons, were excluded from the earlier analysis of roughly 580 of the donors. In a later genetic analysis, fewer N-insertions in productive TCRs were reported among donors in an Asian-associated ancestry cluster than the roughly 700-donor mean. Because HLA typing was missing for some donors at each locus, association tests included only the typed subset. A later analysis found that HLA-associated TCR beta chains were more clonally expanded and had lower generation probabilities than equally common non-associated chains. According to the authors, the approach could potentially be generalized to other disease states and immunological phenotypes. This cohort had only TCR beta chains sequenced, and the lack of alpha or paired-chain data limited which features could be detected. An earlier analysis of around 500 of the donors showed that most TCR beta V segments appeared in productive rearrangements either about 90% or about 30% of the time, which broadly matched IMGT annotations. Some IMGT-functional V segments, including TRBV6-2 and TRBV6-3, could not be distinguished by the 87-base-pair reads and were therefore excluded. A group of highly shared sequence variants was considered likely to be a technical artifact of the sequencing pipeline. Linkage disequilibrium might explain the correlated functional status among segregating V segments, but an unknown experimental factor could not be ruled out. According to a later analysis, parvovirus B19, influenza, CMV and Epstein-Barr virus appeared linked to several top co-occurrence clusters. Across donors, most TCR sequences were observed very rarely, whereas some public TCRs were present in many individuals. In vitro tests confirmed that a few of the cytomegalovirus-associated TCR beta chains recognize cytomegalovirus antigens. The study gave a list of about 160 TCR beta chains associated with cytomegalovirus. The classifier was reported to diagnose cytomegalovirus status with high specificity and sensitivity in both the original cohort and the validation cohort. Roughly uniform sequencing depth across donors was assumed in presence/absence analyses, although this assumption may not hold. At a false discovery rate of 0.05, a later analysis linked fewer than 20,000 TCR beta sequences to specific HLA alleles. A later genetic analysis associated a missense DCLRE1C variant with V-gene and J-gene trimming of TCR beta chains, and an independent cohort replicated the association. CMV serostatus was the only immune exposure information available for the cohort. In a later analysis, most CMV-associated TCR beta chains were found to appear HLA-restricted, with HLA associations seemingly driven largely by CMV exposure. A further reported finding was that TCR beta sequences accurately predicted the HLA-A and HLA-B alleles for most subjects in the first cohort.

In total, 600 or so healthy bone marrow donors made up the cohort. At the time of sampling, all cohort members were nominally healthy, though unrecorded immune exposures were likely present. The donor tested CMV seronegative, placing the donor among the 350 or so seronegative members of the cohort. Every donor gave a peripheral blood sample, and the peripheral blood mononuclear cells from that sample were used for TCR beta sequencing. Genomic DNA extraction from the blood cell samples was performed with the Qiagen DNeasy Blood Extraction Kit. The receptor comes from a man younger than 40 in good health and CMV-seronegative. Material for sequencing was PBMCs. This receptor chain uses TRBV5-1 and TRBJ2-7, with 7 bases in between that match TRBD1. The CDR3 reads CASSSVGRDRAYYEQYF. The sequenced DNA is TGCGCCAGCAGCTCCGTTGGCCGGGACAGAGCCTACTACGAGCAGTACTTC. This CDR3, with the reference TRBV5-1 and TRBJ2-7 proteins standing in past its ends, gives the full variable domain KAGVTQTPRYLIKTRGQQVTLSCSPISGHRSVSWYQQTPGQGLQFLFEYFSETQRNKGNFPGRFSGRQFSNSRSEMNVSTLELGDSALYLCASSSVGRDRAYYEQYFGPGTRLTVT.